These 9 T cell receptor beta chains were all obtained from the same sample, sequenced in a study of shared clonotypes between healthy human individuals. Generated by immunoSEQ multiplex PCR, the TCRdb table keeps only in-frame clones and is missing some. The table lists around 440,000 clones, roughly three quarters of them singletons. Sequenced material: PBMCs. The receptor set was obtained from a woman aged 40 to 50 in good health. Some clones in this sample may be carry-over from other donors' samples.

This clone was recorded only once. J is TRBJ2-7 and V is TRBV6-6, with D unresolved. The V gene's germline CDR1 is MNHNY and CDR2 SVGAGI (reference sequence). The ends were cut back, 4 bases at V and 4 bases at J, with 5 bases in the middle. The CDR3 loop spans 11 amino acids. As DNA, the CDR3 is TGTGCCAGCAGTTCTTTGTACGAGCAGTACTTC. This translates into CASSSLYEQYF.

V usage is TRBV7-2 and J usage is TRBJ2-3; possible D gene TRBD1, 5 bases. The CDR3 is 15 residues long. Germline V CDR1 and CDR2: SGHTA, FQGNSA. Trimming left V 2 bases short and J 2 bases short, with 11 bases between. CDR3 DNA sequence: TGTGCCAGCAGCTTAAGGGCAGGGATCACAGATACGCAGTATTTT. Translated, it gives CASSLRAGITDTQYF.

This chain links TRBV25-1 with TRBJ1-1, with 7 bases lining up with TRBD1. Trimming cost V 4 bases and J 3 bases; bases outside gene matches: 8. This CDR3 region has 15 residues. CDR1 and CDR2 from the germline V gene are MGHDK and SYGVNS. CDR3 sequence (DNA): TGTGCCAGCAGTGCCTCAAGACAGGGTTACACTGAAGCTTTCTTT. It specifies CASSASRQGYTEAFF.

CDR3 DNA: TGTGCCAGCAGCCCTACCCCCCGACAGAGCACAGATACGCAGTATTTT. This gives the protein CASSPTPRQSTDTQYF. This chain uses TRBV7-6 with TRBJ2-3, with D tentatively TRBD1 (5 bases). The V and J ends lost 5 bases and 0 bases respectively, with 15 bases between them. This CDR3 has 16 amino acids. Germline V gene lookup returns CDR1 SGHVS and CDR2 FNYEAQ.

This sequence joins TRBV7-6 and TRBJ2-1; D possibly corresponds to TRBD1 (5 bases). The V end lost 4 bases, the J end lost 9 bases, and 13 bases lay between the germline ends. Germline V lookup: CDR1 SGHVS, CDR2 FNYEAQ. The CDR3 is 13 amino acids. CDR3 nucleotide sequence: TGTGCCAGCAGCTCCAGCAGGGTGGGTGAGCAGTTCTTC. This sequence encodes CASSSSRVGEQFF.

At least ten counts were recorded for this clone. This chain uses TRBV18 with TRBJ2-1, with D unclear. Germline V gene data show CDR1 as KGHSH and CDR2 as LQKENI. The CDR3 sequence is 11 residues long. V lost 5 bases to trimming and J lost 2 bases, with 1 base between them. CDR3 protein: CASSTYNEQFF. The CDR3 nucleotides are TGTGCCAGCTCAACCTACAATGAGCAGTTCTTC.

The rearrangement uses TRBV30 and TRBJ2-1; perhaps TRBD2 as D (5 bases). The V and J ends lost 2 bases and 10 bases respectively, with 9 bases between them. The CDR3 sequence is 11 residues long. CDR1 and CDR2 (germline): GTSNPN, SVGIG (reference sequence). Here the CDR3 reads CAWSSREEQFF. CDR3 nucleotide sequence: TGTGCCTGGAGTTCGAGGGAAGAGCAGTTCTTC.

The V call is TRBV11-3, the J call TRBJ2-1, with a possible D match to TRBD2 (6 bases). Per germline, CDR1 SGHNT and CDR2 YENEEA. Trimming left V 3 bases short and J 2 bases short, with 14 bases between. The CDR3 contains 16 residues. This CDR3 reads CASSFARESTYNEQFF. The CDR3 DNA sequence: TGTGCCAGCAGCTTCGCCCGGGAGTCGACCTACAATGAGCAGTTCTTC.

The rearrangement joins TRBV5-1 to TRBJ2-6; a possible D gene is TRBD2 (5 bases). This CDR3 is built from 16 residues. V was shortened by 0 bases and J by 0 bases, with 7 bases between the two germline ends. From germline, CDR1 is SGHRS and CDR2 YFSETQ. In nucleotides, the CDR3 is TGCGCCAGCAGCTTGGGTGAGGGCTCTGGGGCCAACGTCCTGACTTTC. This gives the protein CASSLGEGSGANVLTF.